This T cell receptor (beta chain) was profiled in a study of blood T cell repertoires in COVID-19. Across the study: Samples representing acute and convalescent COVID-19 were sourced from the United States, Italy and Spain. Nucleic acid was either cDNA or gDNA, and it came from T cells, B-cell-depleted T cells, or PBMCs.

Trimming removed 2 bases from V and 4 bases from J, with 12 bases in between. Germline V lookup: CDR1 KGHSH, CDR2 LQKENI. This CDR3 spans 14 amino acids. Enrollment of patients from Seattle took place during active infection, with longitudinal follow-up. In the study's own analysis: Amplified reference gene primers provided the basis for estimating nucleated cell counts. Profiled with immunoSEQ multiplex PCR; TCRdb holds only in-frame clones, not every one. V, J and clone size are taken as reported in that table, and D and trimming were inferred from the DNA itself. The sample lists 210,000 or so clones; more than 80% were seen once.

This clonotype was sampled from a woman aged 25 to 39 with COVID-19, enrolled during active disease. Sequenced material: peripheral blood. The chain is built from TRBV18 and TRBJ2-7, with D tentatively TRBD1 (6 bases). CDR3 coding DNA: TGTGCCAGCTCACCAATGGCAGGGGCGTACGAGCAGTACTTC. Its protein product is CASSPMAGAYEQYF.